These 30 T cell receptor beta chains originate from one sample sequenced in a study of shared clonotypes between healthy human individuals. Sequencing used immunoSEQ multiplex PCR; TCRdb keeps in-frame clones, though not all of them. The sample shows 2,500,000 or so clones, more than 90% of them seen only once. Sequences were obtained from naive CD4+ T cells sorted from blood. Subset meaning: CD45RA+ positively selected. The receptors originated from a man between 18 and 35 years old in good health.

The chain couples TRBV18 to TRBJ2-2, with a possible D match to TRBD2 (6 bases). CDR3 length: 15 residues. Germline CDR1 reads KGHSH; CDR2 reads LQKENI. The V end was cut by 3 bases, the J end by 6 bases, with 14 bases between. The CDR3 DNA reads TGTGCCAGCTCACCCACCTCGGCGGGGCCCGGGGAGCTGTTTTTT. Amino acids: CASSPTSAGPGELFF. The full variable domain, in which reference TRBV18 and TRBJ2-2 provide the parts outside the CDR3, is NAGVMQNPRHLVRRRGQEARLRCSPMKGHSHVYWYRQLPEEGLKFMVYLQKENIIDESGMPKERFSAEFPKEGPSILRIQQVVRGDSAAYFCASSPTSAGPGELFFGEGSRLTVL.

This sequence joins TRBV7-9 and TRBJ2-6; no reliable D call. Germline lookup yields CDR1 SEHNR and CDR2 FQNEAQ (reference sequence). Trimming pared 11 bases from V and 4 bases from J, leaving 18 bases between. There are 15 residues in the CDR3. The CDR3, as DNA: TGTGCCTTCCAGCACCCTCACTCCGGGGCCAACGTCCTGACTTTC. Its protein product is CAFQHPHSGANVLTF.

This clone was recorded only once. At the DNA level, this CDR3 is encoded by other sequences in the same sample as well. This sequence joins TRBV28 and TRBJ2-3; maybe TRBD2 (5 bases). Germline lookup yields CDR1 MDHEN and CDR2 SYDVKM. This CDR3 region has 14 residues. V lost 4 bases to trimming and J lost 1 base, with 9 bases between them. CDR3: CASSSRGGTDTQYF. DNA of the CDR3: TGTGCCAGCAGTTCCCGGGGAGGCACAGATACGCAGTATTTT.

This clone was counted a single time. The chain joins TRBV7-2 to TRBJ2-3; 8 bases agree with TRBD1. The germline CDR1 and CDR2 sequences are SGHTA and FQGNSA. After removal of 4 bases from V and 4 bases from J, the junction contained 7 bases not matched to a gene. This CDR3 has 15 amino acids. This chain's CDR3 is CASSYRTGGADTQYF. Written as DNA, the CDR3 is TGTGCCAGCAGCTATAGAACAGGGGGAGCAGATACGCAGTATTTT.

Only one count was recorded for this clone. The rearrangement uses TRBV7-9 and TRBJ2-5; 7 nucleotides match TRBD1. The CDR3 sequence is 14 residues long. The junction had 5 bases not matched to a gene; V was cut back by 5 bases and J by 2 bases. In germline, CDR1 is SEHNR, CDR2 FQNEAQ (reference sequence). Written as DNA, the CDR3 is TGTGCCAGCAGCACAGGGGTTGAGCAAGAGACCCAGTACTTC. Translating gives CASSTGVEQETQYF.

The chain carries TRBV5-1 and TRBJ2-5; 8 bases are a match to TRBD2. Looked up from germline, CDR1 is SGHRS and CDR2 is YFSETQ. CDR3 length: 13 amino acids. Trimming at V came to 7 bases and at J to 5 bases, leaving 7 bases not matched to a gene. Here the CDR3 reads CASGRGGKETQYF. The CDR3 bases are TGCGCCAGCGGCCGGGGGGGCAAGGAGACCCAGTACTTC.

The gene calls are TRBV10-1 and TRBJ2-7; D is perhaps TRBD2 (6 bases). Looked up from germline, CDR1 is WNHNN and CDR2 is SYGVQD (reference sequence). V gave up 2 bases and J gave up 2 bases, with 22 bases separating them. The CDR3 has 18 amino acids. The DNA for the CDR3 is TGCGCCAGCAGTGAGAGGTGGAGGGGCCCGAACAAAACCTACGAGCAGTACTTC. As protein: CASSERWRGPNKTYEQYF.

The V gene is TRBV10-2, the J gene TRBJ2-5; 9 bases agree with TRBD2. Germline-derived CDR1 and CDR2 are WSHSY and SAAADI. The length of the CDR3 is 14 residues. The junction had 3 bases not matched to a gene; V was cut back by 3 bases and J by 4 bases. CDR3 protein: CASSEASGIETQYF. In DNA, the CDR3 is TGCGCCAGCAGTGAAGCTAGCGGGATAGAGACCCAGTACTTC.

This chain links TRBV6-1 with TRBJ2-1, with D perhaps TRBD2 (5 bases). Germline CDR1 MNHNS, CDR2 SASEGT. Trimming took off 5 bases at V and 8 bases at J, with 7 bases between the two ends. The CDR3 loop spans 11 amino acids. In DNA, the CDR3 is TGTGCCAGCAGTCCGGGGTATGAGCAGTTCTTC. Encoded protein: CASSPGYEQFF.

V gene TRBV6-5 combines with J gene TRBJ2-7, with a possible D match to TRBD2 (5 bases). Between the trimmed V and J ends, which lost 7 bases and 2 bases, there was a span of 12 bases. CDR1 MNHEY and CDR2 SVGAGI come from the germline V gene. This CDR3 comprises 13 residues. The CDR3, as DNA: TGTGCCAGCAAGAAGGACGGGACCTACGAGCAGTACTTC. This translates into CASKKDGTYEQYF.

The rearrangement links TRBV18 to TRBJ2-5; 12 nucleotides line up with TRBD1. The CDR3 is made up of 18 amino acids. Germline values: CDR1 KGHSH, CDR2 LQKENI. With V trimmed by 1 base and J by 5 bases, 11 bases remained unmatched. CDR3 bases: TGTGCCAGCTCACCACTGTCCGTGGGGACAGGGGGCGAGGAGACCCAGTACTTC. Protein: CASSPLSVGTGGEETQYF.

CDR3 sequence reads: CASSHPGGKGDNQPQHF. In nucleotides, the CDR3 is TGCGCCAGCAGCCATCCTGGCGGGAAGGGGGACAATCAGCCCCAGCATTTT. The chain employs TRBV4-1 and TRBJ1-5; TRBD1 might be the D (6 bases). The V gene's germline CDR1 is MGHRA and CDR2 YSYEKL. CDR3 length: 17 residues. Trimming took 3 bases from V and 3 from J, leaving 18 bases between them.

The chain recombines TRBV2 with TRBJ2-3; weak D call: TRBD1 (5 bases). V dropped 2 bases and J dropped 3 bases, with 9 bases sitting between them. There are 14 residues in the CDR3. Germline-derived CDR1 and CDR2 are SNHLY and FYNNEI. The CDR3 sequence is CASSEQGWTDTQYF. Here the CDR3 DNA reads TGTGCCAGCAGTGAACAGGGTTGGACAGATACGCAGTATTTT.

About this clone itself: The identical CDR3 is also encoded by other nucleotide sequences in the sample. The rearrangement links TRBV30 to TRBJ2-3; no definite D call. This CDR3 is built from 13 residues. The V end lost 0 bases, the J end lost 3 bases, and 7 bases lay between the germline ends. The germline V gene has CDR1 GTSNPN and CDR2 SVGIG (reference sequence). The DNA for the CDR3 is TGTGCCTGGAGTGTAGGTTCGACAGATACGCAGTATTTT. Residues: CAWSVGSTDTQYF.

This clone was found once. The rearrangement links TRBV30 to TRBJ2-1; D unresolved. Germline loops: CDR1 GTSNPN, CDR2 SVGIG (reference sequence). Trimming left V 8 bases short and J 4 bases short, with 12 bases between. The CDR3 consists of 12 residues. CDR3 in DNA: TGTGCCCTAAGGCCCGATTACAATGAGCAGTTCTTC. Protein product: CALRPDYNEQFF.

Of note for this clone: Distinct nucleotide sequences in the sample also encode this CDR3. Here the CDR3 reads CASSYGGETQYF. In DNA, the CDR3 is TGCGCCAGCAGCTACGGGGGGGAGACCCAGTACTTC. The V gene is TRBV5-1, the J gene TRBJ2-5; TRBD2 aligns across 7 bases. Losses at the gene ends were 3 bases for V and 5 bases for J; bases not matched to a gene: 1. CDR3 length: 12 amino acids. Germline lookup yields CDR1 SGHRS and CDR2 YFSETQ.

The chain links TRBV6-5 to TRBJ1-1; perhaps TRBD1 as D (5 bases). Per the germline V gene, CDR1 is MNHEY and CDR2 is SVGAGI. Trimming cost V 6 bases and J 3 bases, with 17 bases left between them. The CDR3 consists of 15 residues. The CDR3 nucleotides are TGTGCCAGCAGCGGGTGGGGGACGACGGACACTGAAGCTTTCTTT. As protein: CASSGWGTTDTEAFF.

A word on this clone: The same CDR3 arises from other DNA sequences in this sample as well. This rearrangement joins TRBV2 to TRBJ2-5, with D possibly matching TRBD2 (7 bases). Trimming took off 5 bases at V and 5 bases at J, with 12 bases between the two ends. Germline V CDR1 and CDR2: SNHLY, FYNNEI. CDR3 length: 13 amino acids. CDR3: CASSQGGGETQYF. The CDR3 coding sequence is TGTGCCAGCAGTCAAGGGGGAGGGGAGACCCAGTACTTC.

Concerning this clone itself: Other DNA variants within this sample encode the same CDR3. The chain recombines TRBV5-1 with TRBJ2-7, with 8 bases aligning to TRBD1. From germline, CDR1 is SGHRS and CDR2 YFSETQ. J was trimmed by 0 bases and V by 8 bases; bases with no gene match: 4. The CDR3 length is 13 residues. CDR3 coding DNA: TGCGCCAGTACCGGGACAGGCTCCTACGAGCAGTACTTC. It codes for CASTGTGSYEQYF.

The gene calls are TRBV7-3 and TRBJ2-3; D gene unclear. The CDR3 loop spans 13 amino acids. Trimming pared 5 bases from V and 2 bases from J, leaving 8 bases between. The V gene's germline CDR1 is SGHTA and CDR2 FQGTGA. The CDR3 DNA reads TGTGCCAGCAGCCCATCGGACACAGATACGCAGTATTTT. It yields the protein CASSPSDTDTQYF.

The gene calls are TRBV4-1 and TRBJ2-7, with 7 positions matching TRBD2. The length of the CDR3 is 16 residues. Germline V CDR1 and CDR2: MGHRA, YSYEKL. Unmatched junction bases numbered 7, after V lost 0 bases and J lost 2 bases. CDR3 sequence: CASSQEGLAATYEQYF. The CDR3 DNA follows: TGCGCCAGCAGCCAAGAAGGGCTAGCGGCAACCTACGAGCAGTACTTC.

The CDR3 loop is CASSPGVGGRAIDTQYF. As DNA, the CDR3 is TGCGCCAGCAGCCCGGGGGTAGGAGGGAGGGCTATAGATACGCAGTATTTT. This sequence joins TRBV4-1 and TRBJ2-3; 7 positions match TRBD2. CDR3 length: 17 amino acids. The V gene end was trimmed by 4 bases and the J gene end by 5 bases; junction bases not matched to a gene: 15. CDR1 is MGHRA, CDR2 YSYEKL, per germline.

The gene calls are TRBV7-2 and TRBJ1-4; no reliable D call. Trimming shortened V by 5 bases and J by 4 bases, and 20 bases separated the two germline ends. The CDR3 extends over 17 amino acids. The germline CDR1 and CDR2 sequences are SGHTA and FQGNSA. The CDR3 sequence: CASSISPATTVNEKLFF. The CDR3 DNA is TGTGCCAGCAGCATTAGTCCAGCTACTACCGTTAATGAAAAACTGTTTTTT.

The chain carries TRBV11-1 and TRBJ1-2; 7 nucleotides align to TRBD1. This CDR3 comprises 12 residues. With V trimmed by 6 bases and J by 4 bases, 2 bases remained unmatched. Germline loops: CDR1 SGHAT, CDR2 FQDESV (reference sequence). The CDR3 nucleotides are TGTGCCAGCAGTACAGGGGTCTATGGCTACACCTTC. Its translation: CASSTGVYGYTF. Full variable domain (missing parts from reference TRBV11-1 and TRBJ1-2): EAEVAQSPRYKITEKSQAVAFWCDPISGHATLYWYRQILGQGPELLVQFQDESVVDDSQLPKDRFSAERLKGVDSTLKIQPAELGDSAMYLCASSTGVYGYTFGSGTRLTVV.

The V and J genes are TRBV5-4 and TRBJ1-4; 9 bases are a match to TRBD1. Germline CDR1 reads SGHNT; CDR2 reads YYREEE (reference sequence). The CDR3 loop spans 16 amino acids. V lost 2 bases, J lost 8 bases, and 10 bases stayed unmatched. The CDR3 here is CASSLFSGTGREKLFF. The CDR3, as DNA: TGTGCCAGCAGCTTATTCTCCGGGACAGGGAGGGAAAAACTGTTTTTT.

The chain carries TRBV28 and TRBJ1-6; D possibly corresponds to TRBD1 (5 bases). Trimming left V 10 bases short and J 6 bases short, with 10 bases between. The CDR3 runs to 12 residues. Per germline, CDR1 MDHEN and CDR2 SYDVKM. CDR3 residues: CATGPINSPLHF. For the CDR3, the DNA is TGTGCCACGGGACCGATTAATTCACCCCTCCACTTT.

This chain links TRBV7-2 with TRBJ2-7, with D perhaps assigned TRBD1 or TRBD2 (5 bases each). Trimming stripped 8 bases from V and 6 bases from J, with 14 bases between. There are 12 residues in the CDR3. Germline CDR1 and CDR2: SGHTA and FQGNSA. This CDR3 is CASGRFGGEQYF. The DNA of the CDR3 is TGTGCCAGCGGACGCTTTGGGGGCGAGCAGTACTTC.

The J gene is TRBJ2-5, the V gene TRBV5-1; 12 nucleotides agree with TRBD2. V gave up 3 bases and J gave up 5 bases; unmatched junction bases: 8. Germline V gene data show CDR1 as SGHRS and CDR2 as YFSETQ. There are 16 residues in the CDR3. The CDR3 protein is CASSSTTSGGGETQYF. For the CDR3, the DNA is TGCGCCAGCAGCTCTACGACTAGCGGGGGAGGGGAGACCCAGTACTTC.

This sequence joins TRBV5-1 and TRBJ2-2; perhaps TRBD1 as D (6 bases). Germline CDR1 and CDR2: SGHRS and YFSETQ. The V and J ends lost 2 bases and 4 bases respectively, with 12 bases between them. The CDR3 extends over 15 amino acids. This chain's CDR3 is CASSFSGTTTGELFF. The CDR3, as DNA: TGCGCCAGCAGCTTCTCCGGGACAACCACCGGGGAGCTGTTTTTT.

This clone has a single count. The V and J genes are TRBV6-5 and TRBJ1-2; the D gene is possibly TRBD1 (5 bases). The CDR3 sequence is 13 residues long. Germline V gene sequence: CDR1 MNHEY, CDR2 SVGAGI. Trimming left V 10 bases short and J 0 bases short, with 12 bases between. CDR3 nucleotide sequence: TGTGCCACCACTACAGGAGCTAACTATGGCTACACCTTC. It codes for CATTTGANYGYTF.